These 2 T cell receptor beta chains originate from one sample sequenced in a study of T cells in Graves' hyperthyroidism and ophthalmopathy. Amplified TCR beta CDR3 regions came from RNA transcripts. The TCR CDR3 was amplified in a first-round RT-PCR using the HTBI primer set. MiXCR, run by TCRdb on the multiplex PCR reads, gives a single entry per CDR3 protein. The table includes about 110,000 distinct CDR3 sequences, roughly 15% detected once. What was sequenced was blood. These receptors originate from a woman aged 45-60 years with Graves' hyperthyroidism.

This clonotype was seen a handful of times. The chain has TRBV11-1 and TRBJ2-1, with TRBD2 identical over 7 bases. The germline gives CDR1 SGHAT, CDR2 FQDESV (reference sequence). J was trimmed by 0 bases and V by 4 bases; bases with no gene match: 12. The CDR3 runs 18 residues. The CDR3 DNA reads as TGTGCCAGCAGCTCTATTCCCCACGGGAGGAGCTCCTACAATGAGCAGTTCTTC. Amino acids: CASSSIPHGRSSYNEQFF.

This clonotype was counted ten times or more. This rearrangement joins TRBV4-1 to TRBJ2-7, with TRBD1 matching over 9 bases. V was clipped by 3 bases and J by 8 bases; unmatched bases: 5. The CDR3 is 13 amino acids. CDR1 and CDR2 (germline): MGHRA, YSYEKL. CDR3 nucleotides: TGCGCCAGCAGCCAGATCGGACAGGGGAAGCAGTACTTC. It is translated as CASSQIGQGKQYF.